This record looks at one TCR beta chain sequence and its context. The antigen is unknown. Assay: immunoSEQ multiplex PCR; the TCRdb copy retains only in-frame clones and omits some. The sample records approximately 340,000 clones, 92% being singletons. CDR3 length equals 20 residues. The V gene end was trimmed by 3 bases and the J gene end by 1 base; junction bases not matched to a gene: 17. Germline V gene sequence: CDR1 ENHRY, CDR2 SYGVKD. The data originate from a study of Ad26.COV2.S vaccination and SARS-CoV-2 variants. Broader study findings: After vaccination, substantial breadth of spike-specific CD8+ and CD4+ responses was reported. Greater spike-specific TCR breadth was seen in vaccine recipients than in placebo recipients. Participants given vaccine showed non-spike TCR breadth similar to that of placebo recipients. Analyses that measured TCR breadth and depth may have underestimated total T cell responses.

This sample comprised peripheral blood, obtained after recovery from COVID-19. The receptor was isolated from a human donor who had recovered from COVID-19. The V gene is TRBV10-3, the J gene TRBJ2-3; TRBD1 agrees at 9 bases. The CDR3 sequence is CAISDSPGTGTLSGTDTQYF. In DNA, the CDR3 is TGTGCCATCAGTGACTCCCCCGGGACAGGGACGTTGAGTGGCACAGATACGCAGTATTTT.